This T cell receptor beta chain originates from a study of CD8 T cells in Susac syndrome. Study at large: At the time of blood draw, patients with Susac syndrome were therapy-naive, receiving corticosteroids, or receiving intravenous immunoglobulin alone. Whole-study results and caveats: The Susac syndrome CD4+ T cell repertoires displayed no clonal expansion. The TCR sequencing and HLA analysis in the study involved a relatively small number of individuals, as the study acknowledged.

cDNA came from approximately 0.5 to 1 ug RNA primed by random hexamers. By means of immunoSEQ multiplex PCR, TCR beta CDR3 spanning 54 Vbeta and 13 Jbeta underwent amplification. TCRdb re-called the immunoSEQ multiplex PCR reads through MiXCR, storing one row per CDR3 protein. The sample records under 200,000 distinct CDR3 sequences, 90% to 95% being singletons. Comment on this clonotype: Its antigen is unidentified.

The CDR3 consists of 15 residues. Germline V gene sequence: CDR1 SGHNT, CDR2 YYREEE (reference sequence). V lost 3 bases to trimming and J lost 8 bases, with 18 bases between them. Sequenced: CD4+ T cells from PBMCs. The clonotype originates from a human donor with Susac syndrome. J is TRBJ2-1 and V is TRBV5-4; a possible D gene is TRBD2 (6 bases). CDR3 protein: CASSSKEGAGHEQFF. The CDR3 DNA reads as TGTGCCAGCAGCTCGAAAGAGGGAGCGGGCCATGAGCAGTTCTTC.